This is a list of T cell receptor beta chains from one sample in a study of cytomegalovirus exposure and HLA in healthy donors. This table comes from immunoSEQ multiplex PCR, and its TCRdb copy is limited to in-frame clones, with some not included. The sample comprises 80,000 or so clones, around a tenth of which are singletons, and approximately 24% rests with the top ten. Sequenced material: PBMCs. These receptors were collected from a man in his fifties or sixties in good health and CMV-seropositive. The CDR3 runs from the conserved cysteine through the conserved F or W. D genes are given only for firm matches. Clone size, where shown, is once, few, many, or a class for clones that have expanded.

V gene,D gene,J gene,clone size,CDR3 protein,CDR3 DNA
TRBV6-6,-,TRBJ1-5,few,CASTKGGDNNQPQHF,TGTGCCAGCACCAAGGGAGGGGATAACAATCAGCCCCAGCATTTT
TRBV30,-,TRBJ2-5,-,CAWSVGVQGTQYF,TGTGCCTGGAGTGTAGGGGTCCAAGGGACCCAGTACTTC
TRBV7-9,-,TRBJ2-2,-,CASSFNPRGTGNTGELFF,TGTGCCAGCAGCTTCAACCCCAGGGGGACTGGGAACACCGGGGAGCTGTTTTTT
TRBV5-6,-,TRBJ2-3,many,CASSLEIAGEEDTQYF,TGTGCCAGCAGCTTGGAGATCGCTGGGGAGGAGGATACGCAGTATTTT
TRBV19,TRBD2,TRBJ2-1,few,CASSIDGVTSGREYNEQFF,TGTGCCAGTAGTATAGACGGGGTCACTAGCGGGAGGGAATACAATGAGCAGTTCTTC
TRBV7-9,-,TRBJ1-2,few,CASSLGQDFYGYTF,TGTGCCAGCAGCTTAGGACAGGACTTCTATGGCTACACCTTC
TRBV20-1,TRBD1,TRBJ1-1,many,CSARTGNIDFF,TGCAGTGCTAGGACAGGGAATATTGATTTCTTT
TRBV6-5,TRBD1,TRBJ2-5,few,CASRTGTAQETQYF,TGTGCCAGCAGGACCGGGACAGCCCAAGAGACCCAGTACTTC
TRBV6-5,TRBD2,TRBJ2-3,-,CASGGEPGVGDTQYF,TGTGCCAGCGGGGGGGAACCGGGAGTCGGAGATACGCAGTATTTT
TRBV4-2,TRBD2,TRBJ2-1,few,CASSPTLSGRGLRNEQFF,TGTGCCAGCAGCCCGACCCTCAGCGGGAGAGGCCTACGGAATGAGCAGTTCTTC
TRBV28,TRBD1,TRBJ1-1,-,CASSSYGQGARTEAFF,TGTGCCAGCAGTTCATATGGACAGGGGGCTAGAACTGAAGCTTTCTTT
TRBV2,-,TRBJ2-5,-,CASSGAQETQYF,TGTGCCAGCAGTGGGGCCCAGGAGACCCAGTACTTC
TRBV5-6,-,TRBJ2-7,few,CASSLGRLREQYF,TGTGCCAGCAGCTTGGGCAGATTGAGGGAGCAGTACTTC
TRBV2,-,TRBJ1-3,-,CASRPQVLPSGNTIYF,TGTGCCAGCAGGCCACAGGTTCTGCCTTCTGGAAACACCATATATTTT
TRBV4-1,-,TRBJ1-3,few,CASSLRTELSGNTIYF,TGCGCCAGCAGCCTGCGCACAGAGCTTTCTGGAAACACCATATATTTT
TRBV5-1,-,TRBJ1-2,-,CASSEGRGAGYTF,TGCGCCAGCAGCGAAGGCCGGGGGGCGGGCTACACCTTC
TRBV2,TRBD1,TRBJ1-2,-,CASSPRPTGDYGYTF,TGTGCCAGCAGTCCCCGACCGACAGGGGACTATGGCTACACCTTC
TRBV5-1,-,TRBJ1-2,few,CASSTTGPYGYTF,TGCGCCAGCAGCACGACAGGACCCTATGGCTACACCTTC
TRBV19,-,TRBJ2-2,-,CASSPGHNTGELFF,TGTGCCAGTAGTCCGGGACATAACACCGGGGAGCTGTTTTTT
TRBV30,-,TRBJ2-7,-,CAWTMDWLSSYEQYF,TGTGCCTGGACCATGGACTGGCTAAGCTCCTACGAGCAGTACTTC
TRBV19,-,TRBJ1-6,few,CASLGGDSPLHF,TGTGCCAGCCTCGGTGGAGATTCACCCCTCCACTTT
TRBV5-1,-,TRBJ2-5,-,CASSLDDWGDQETQYF,TGCGCCAGCAGCTTGGATGATTGGGGGGACCAAGAGACCCAGTACTTC
TRBV6-6,TRBD1,TRBJ2-5,few,CASSYDRGGKTQYF,TGTGCCAGCAGTTATGACAGGGGCGGAAAGACCCAGTACTTC
TRBV6-5,TRBD2,TRBJ2-1,few,CASSRSGRTNEQFF,TGTGCCAGCAGTCGGAGCGGGAGGACCAATGAGCAGTTCTTC
TRBV25-1,-,TRBJ2-4,-,CASSEPAGWTKNIQYF,TGTGCCAGCAGTGAGCCGGCAGGGTGGACCAAAAACATTCAGTACTTC
TRBV7-9,TRBD1,TRBJ2-5,few,CASSLGGQGIETQYF,TGTGCCAGCAGCTTAGGAGGACAGGGGATAGAGACCCAGTACTTC
TRBV6-5,TRBD1,TRBJ2-1,-,CASRVGDRGLDEQFF,TGTGCCAGCAGGGTGGGGGACAGGGGCCTAGATGAGCAGTTCTTC
TRBV28,-,TRBJ2-5,few,CASSLSWGNTETQYF,TGTGCCAGCAGTTTATCTTGGGGCAATACGGAGACCCAGTACTTC
TRBV5-1,TRBD1,TRBJ1-2,-,CASTLETGVPSSIYTF,TGCGCCAGCACCTTGGAGACAGGGGTGCCATCATCCATATACACCTTC
TRBV7-8,TRBD2,TRBJ2-1,few,CASSFIRAGFYNEQFF,TGTGCCAGCAGCTTCATCCGAGCGGGGTTCTACAATGAGCAGTTCTTC
TRBV11-2,TRBD1,TRBJ1-2,few,CASSSLQGKGGYTF,TGTGCCAGCAGCTCCTTACAGGGGAAGGGTGGCTACACCTTC
TRBV25-1,-,TRBJ1-1,-,CASSGRVTEAFF,TGTGCCAGCAGTGGCAGGGTCACTGAAGCTTTCTTT
TRBV2,-,TRBJ1-2,few,CASRSPGGYTF,TGTGCCAGCAGGTCTCCCGGTGGCTACACCTTC
TRBV7-2,-,TRBJ2-1,-,CASSLAVQLEQFF,TGTGCCAGCAGCTTAGCTGTACAGCTAGAGCAGTTCTTC
TRBV2,TRBD2,TRBJ2-7,-,CASRSGALAGAVEQYF,TGTGCCAGCAGGTCTGGAGCTCTAGCGGGAGCGGTCGAGCAGTACTTC
TRBV25-1,-,TRBJ2-5,-,CASSELAPRGQETQYF,TGTGCCAGCAGTGAATTGGCCCCCAGGGGCCAAGAGACCCAGTACTTC
TRBV28,-,TRBJ1-1,-,CASSPHKKTEAFF,TGTGCCAGCAGTCCTCACAAGAAGACTGAAGCTTTCTTT
TRBV7-2,-,TRBJ1-2,few,CASSPDFSNYGYTF,TGTGCCAGCAGCCCAGATTTTTCTAACTATGGCTACACCTTC
TRBV7-3,TRBD2,TRBJ2-1,few,CASSLFKLAGVTNEQFF,TGTGCCAGCAGCTTATTCAAACTAGCGGGGGTCACTAATGAGCAGTTCTTC
TRBV10-1,-,TRBJ1-1,-,CASSPYPGRAGTEAFF,TGCGCCAGCAGTCCATATCCCGGGCGGGCGGGCACTGAAGCTTTCTTT
TRBV10-3,-,TRBJ1-6,-,CAIGRERESPLHF,TGTGCCATCGGCCGGGAAAGGGAATCACCCCTCCACTTT
TRBV9,TRBD1,TRBJ1-3,few,CASSVAGQASKYTIYF,TGTGCCAGCAGCGTAGCGGGACAGGCAAGCAAGTACACCATATATTTT
TRBV28,TRBD1,TRBJ1-2,-,CASSQTGLRGYTF,TGTGCCAGCAGTCAGACAGGGTTAAGGGGCTACACCTTC
TRBV5-1,TRBD2,TRBJ2-4,few,CASSAGGLAGGGGAKNIQYF,TGCGCCAGCAGCGCAGGTGGACTAGCGGGAGGCGGGGGAGCCAAAAACATTCAGTACTTC
TRBV6-4,-,TRBJ1-2,-,CASSEGGGYTF,TGTGCCAGCAGTGAAGGGGGTGGCTACACCTTC
TRBV5-4,TRBD1,TRBJ1-3,few,CASRYTGGSSGNTIYF,TGTGCCAGCAGGTATACAGGGGGGAGCTCTGGAAACACCATATATTTT
TRBV5-6,TRBD1,TRBJ1-4,-,CASSYRDRGTEKLFF,TGTGCCAGCAGCTACCGGGACAGGGGAACAGAAAAACTGTTTTTT
TRBV9,TRBD1,TRBJ1-2,-,CASSAEVGTGSIGYTF,TGTGCCAGCAGCGCGGAGGTAGGGACAGGGTCAATTGGCTACACCTTC
TRBV19,-,TRBJ2-5,-,CASSIRAQGGLETQYF,TGTGCCAGTAGTATTCGGGCCCAGGGGGGTTTGGAGACCCAGTACTTC
TRBV19,-,TRBJ1-4,few,CASSRRGEKLFF,TGTGCCAGTAGCCGACGAGGTGAAAAACTGTTTTTT
TRBV5-4,-,TRBJ2-2,-,CASSKGAENTGELFF,TGTGCCAGCAGCAAAGGGGCAGAGAACACCGGGGAGCTGTTTTTT
TRBV10-3,TRBD1,TRBJ1-4,-,CAISDPTGGATNEKLFF,TGTGCCATCAGTGATCCGACAGGGGGTGCAACTAATGAAAAACTGTTTTTT
TRBV5-1,-,TRBJ1-1,-,CASSLAGETEAFF,TGCGCCAGCAGCTTGGCAGGGGAGACTGAAGCTTTCTTT
TRBV19,TRBD1,TRBJ1-5,-,CASSPSPGQASNQPQHF,TGTGCCAGTAGTCCGTCCCCGGGACAGGCTAGCAATCAGCCCCAGCATTTT